This T cell receptor beta chain was observed in a study of Graves' ophthalmopathy and Graves' hyperthyroidism. Amplification from RNA transcripts yielded the TCR beta CDR3 regions. HTBI-primed RT-PCR formed the first round, and a multiplex PCR formed the second. TCRdb passed the multiplex PCR reads through MiXCR, listing each CDR3 protein once. Altogether some 370,000 distinct CDR3 sequences are present, roughly 15% being singletons, with the ten largest covering approximately 2.4%. This clonotype was seen at least ten times. Looked up from germline, CDR1 is MNHNS and CDR2 is SASEGT. The V gene end was trimmed by 6 bases and the J gene end by 8 bases; junction bases not matched to a gene: 14. The CDR3 runs 17 residues.

This receptor was taken from an adult woman with stable Graves' hyperthyroidism. The sample consisted of peripheral blood. The chain has TRBV6-1 and TRBJ1-6; 9 bases agree with TRBD1. The CDR3 DNA reads TGTGCCAGCAGAAGCTTCCCGGGACAGGGTTCTTATTCACCCCTCCACTTT. Its translation is CASRSFPGQGSYSPLHF.